This T cell receptor beta chain was recovered during a study of cytomegalovirus exposure and HLA in healthy donors. A multiplex PCR was run with 60 Vbeta primers and 13 Jbeta primers. Using immunoSEQ multiplex PCR, the repertoire was profiled, and TCRdb retains in-frame clones only, with some absent. The listing records just over 150,000 clones. The junction had 6 bases not matched to a gene; V was cut back by 0 bases and J by 3 bases. Germline V gene lookup returns CDR1 KGHSH and CDR2 LQKENI. There are 18 residues in the CDR3. V is TRBV18 and J is TRBJ1-5; 12 bases line up with TRBD1. This sequence originates from a woman between 55 and 75 years old in good health and CMV-seronegative. Material: PBMCs. The CDR3 DNA sequence: TGTGCCAGCTCACCACCGATCGGGACAGGGGGCGTCAATCAGCCCCAGCATTTT. It specifies CASSPPIGTGGVNQPQHF.